The TCR beta chain under discussion was sequenced for a study of shared clonotypes between healthy human individuals. V lost 5 bases and J 10 bases, leaving 20 bases between the germline ends. Germline V gene lookup returns CDR1 SGHVS and CDR2 FQNEAQ. This CDR3 contains 15 residues. Study-wide results and caveats: Clonotypes shared by all four sorted-subset donors had higher generation probabilities than non-shared clonotypes.

As for this clone: Its antigen is as yet unknown.

Generated by immunoSEQ multiplex PCR, the TCRdb table keeps only in-frame clones and is missing some. Seen here are under 1,900,000 clones, approximately 98.5% observed once, and the top ten hold about 0.34%. The chain combines TRBV7-8 with TRBJ1-4; perhaps TRBD1 as D (6 bases). The source material was naive CD4+ T cells sorted from blood. Subset in this sample: CD45RA+ positively selected. This receptor was taken from a man in his thirties or forties in good health. In DNA form, the CDR3 reads TGTGCCAGCAGCCCTGGGTCGTTTGGGGGCGTAAAACTGTTTTTT. This sequence encodes CASSPGSFGGVKLFF. The full variable domain, with the rest looked up from reference TRBV7-8 and TRBJ1-4, is GAGVSQSPRYKVAKRGQDVALRCDPISGHVSLFWYQQALGQGPEFLTYFQNEAQLDKSGLPSDRFFAERPEGSVSTLKIQRTQQEDSAVYLCASSPGSFGGVKLFFGSGTQLSVL.